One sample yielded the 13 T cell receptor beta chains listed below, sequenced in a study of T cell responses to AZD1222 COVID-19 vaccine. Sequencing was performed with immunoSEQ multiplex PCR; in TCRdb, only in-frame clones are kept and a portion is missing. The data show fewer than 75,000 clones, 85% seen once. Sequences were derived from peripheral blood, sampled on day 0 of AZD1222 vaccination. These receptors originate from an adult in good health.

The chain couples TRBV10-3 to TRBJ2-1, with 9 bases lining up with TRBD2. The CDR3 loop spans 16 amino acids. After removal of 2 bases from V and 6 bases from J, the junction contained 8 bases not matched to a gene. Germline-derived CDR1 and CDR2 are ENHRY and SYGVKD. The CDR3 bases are TGTGCCATCAGTGAGCCAGGCGGGGGGGCCGCCAATGAGCAGTTCTTC. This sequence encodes CAISEPGGGAANEQFF.

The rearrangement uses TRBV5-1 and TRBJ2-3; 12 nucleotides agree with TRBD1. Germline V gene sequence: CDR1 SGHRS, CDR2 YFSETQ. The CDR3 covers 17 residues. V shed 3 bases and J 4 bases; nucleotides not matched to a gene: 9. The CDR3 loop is CASSSGTGGAGSDTQYF. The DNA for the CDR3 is TGCGCCAGCAGCTCCGGGACAGGGGGCGCTGGATCAGATACGCAGTATTTT. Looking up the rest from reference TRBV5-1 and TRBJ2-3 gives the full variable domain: KAGVTQTPRYLIKTRGQQVTLSCSPISGHRSVSWYQQTPGQGLQFLFEYFSETQRNKGNFPGRFSGRQFSNSRSEMNVSTLELGDSALYLCASSSGTGGAGSDTQYFGPGTRLTVL.

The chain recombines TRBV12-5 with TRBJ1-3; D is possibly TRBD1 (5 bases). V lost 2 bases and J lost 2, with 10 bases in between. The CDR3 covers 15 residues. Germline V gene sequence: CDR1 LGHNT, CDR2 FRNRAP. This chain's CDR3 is CASGLSSTAGNTIYF. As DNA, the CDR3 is TGTGCTAGTGGTTTGAGTTCGACAGCTGGAAACACCATATATTTT.

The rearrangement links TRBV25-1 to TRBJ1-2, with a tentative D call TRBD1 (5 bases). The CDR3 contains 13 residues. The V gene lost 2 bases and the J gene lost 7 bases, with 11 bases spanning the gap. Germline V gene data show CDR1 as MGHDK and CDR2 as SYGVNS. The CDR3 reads CASSEGSGGGYTF. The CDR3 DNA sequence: TGTGCCAGCAGTGAAGGGAGCGGGGGTGGCTACACCTTC.

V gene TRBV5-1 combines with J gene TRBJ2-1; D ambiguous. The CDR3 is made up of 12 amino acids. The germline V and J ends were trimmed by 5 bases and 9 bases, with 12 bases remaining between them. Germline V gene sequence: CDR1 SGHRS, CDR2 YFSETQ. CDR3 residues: CASSYDWSEQFF. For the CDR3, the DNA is TGCGCCAGCAGTTATGATTGGAGTGAGCAGTTCTTC. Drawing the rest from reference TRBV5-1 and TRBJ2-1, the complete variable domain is KAGVTQTPRYLIKTRGQQVTLSCSPISGHRSVSWYQQTPGQGLQFLFEYFSETQRNKGNFPGRFSGRQFSNSRSEMNVSTLELGDSALYLCASSYDWSEQFFGPGTRLTVL.

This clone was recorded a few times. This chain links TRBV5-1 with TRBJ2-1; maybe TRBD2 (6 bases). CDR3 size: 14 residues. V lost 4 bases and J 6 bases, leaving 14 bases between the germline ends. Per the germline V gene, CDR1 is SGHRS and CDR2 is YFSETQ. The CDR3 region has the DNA TGCGCCAGCAGCGAGTGGGGGGAGCTCAATGAGCAGTTCTTC. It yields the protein CASSEWGELNEQFF.

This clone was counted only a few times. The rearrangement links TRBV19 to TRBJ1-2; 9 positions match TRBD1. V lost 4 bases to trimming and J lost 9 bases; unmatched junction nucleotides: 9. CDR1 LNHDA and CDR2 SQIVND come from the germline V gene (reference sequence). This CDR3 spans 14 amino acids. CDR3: CASSTPGQGKSYTF. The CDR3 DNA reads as TGTGCCAGTAGTACGCCGGGACAGGGTAAAAGCTACACCTTC.

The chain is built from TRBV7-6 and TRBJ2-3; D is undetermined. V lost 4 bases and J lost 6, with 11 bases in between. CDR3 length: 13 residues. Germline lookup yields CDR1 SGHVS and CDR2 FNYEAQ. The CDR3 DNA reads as TGTGCCAGCAGCTCGCAAAACCTGGATACGCAGTATTTT. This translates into CASSSQNLDTQYF.

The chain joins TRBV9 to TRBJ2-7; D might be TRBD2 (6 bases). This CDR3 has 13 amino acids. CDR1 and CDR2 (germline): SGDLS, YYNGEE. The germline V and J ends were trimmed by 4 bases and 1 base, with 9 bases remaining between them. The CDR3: CASSPGGSYEQYF. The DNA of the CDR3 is TGTGCCAGCAGCCCCGGGGGTTCCTACGAGCAGTACTTC.

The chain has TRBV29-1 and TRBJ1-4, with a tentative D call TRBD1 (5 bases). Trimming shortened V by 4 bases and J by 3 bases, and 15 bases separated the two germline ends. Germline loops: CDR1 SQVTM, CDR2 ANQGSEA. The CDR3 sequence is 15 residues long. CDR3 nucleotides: TGCAGCGTTGCCGCCGGGGCGCGGGCTAATGAAAAACTGTTTTTT. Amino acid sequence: CSVAAGARANEKLFF. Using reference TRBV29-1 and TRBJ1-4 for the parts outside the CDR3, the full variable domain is SAVISQKPSRDICQRGTSLTIQCQVDSQVTMMFWYRQQPGQSLTLIATANQGSEATYESGFVIDKFPISRPNLTFSTLTVSNMSPEDSSIYLCSVAAGARANEKLFFGSGTQLSVL.

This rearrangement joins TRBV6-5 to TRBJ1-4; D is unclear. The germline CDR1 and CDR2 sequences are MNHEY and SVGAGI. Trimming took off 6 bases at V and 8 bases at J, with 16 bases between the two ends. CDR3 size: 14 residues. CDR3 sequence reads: CASSREGLSEKLFF. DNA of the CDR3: TGTGCCAGCAGCCGTGAAGGGCTATCCGAAAAACTGTTTTTT.

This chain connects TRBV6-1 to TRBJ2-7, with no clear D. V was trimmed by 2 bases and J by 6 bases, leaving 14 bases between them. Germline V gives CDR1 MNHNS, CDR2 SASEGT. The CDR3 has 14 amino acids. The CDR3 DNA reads TGTGCCAGCAGTGAAAATTGGCCCGTCGGCGAGCAGTACTTC. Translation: CASSENWPVGEQYF.

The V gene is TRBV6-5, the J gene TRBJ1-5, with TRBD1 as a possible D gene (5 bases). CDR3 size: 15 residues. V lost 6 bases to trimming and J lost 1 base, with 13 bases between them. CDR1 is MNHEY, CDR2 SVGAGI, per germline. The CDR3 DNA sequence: TGTGCCAGCAGCCGGGACGGTGGGAGCAATCAGCCCCAGCATTTT. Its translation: CASSRDGGSNQPQHF.